This T cell receptor (beta chain) was profiled in a study of T cells in Graves' hyperthyroidism and ophthalmopathy. Study findings and constraints: Through a model of 13 V-J features, ophthalmopathy was separated from stable hyperthyroidism. The majority of expanded thyroid clonotypes above 0.001 also appeared in blood. Ophthalmopathy onset followed model prediction by a median about 6.5 months.

It was RNA transcripts that yielded the amplified TCR beta CDR3 regions. The HTBI primer set was used in a first-round RT-PCR of the TCR CDR3. TCRdb recomputed calls from the multiplex PCR reads with MiXCR, one row per CDR3 protein. The data show roughly 180,000 distinct CDR3 sequences, 9.4% seen once. Patients showing uncontrolled infection, other autoimmune disease, pregnancy or lactation were ineligible. Between the trimmed V and J ends, which lost 0 bases and 5 bases, there was a span of 13 bases. The CDR3 sequence is 15 residues long. Germline V gene sequence: CDR1 SGHDN, CDR2 FVKESK. There are a few counts of this clonotype. What it recognizes is unknown.

This rearrangement joins TRBV14 to TRBJ1-2; weak D call: TRBD1 (6 bases). Specimen: blood. The TCR originated in a woman aged 18-29 years with Graves' hyperthyroidism that later progressed to Graves' ophthalmopathy. CDR3: CASSQDVRGWYGYTF. Here the CDR3 DNA reads TGTGCCAGCAGCCAAGACGTCAGGGGATGGTATGGCTACACCTTC.